This T cell receptor (beta chain) was documented in a study of control samples from healthy donors and cancer patients. The J segment lost 6 bases and the V segment lost 7 bases, leaving 14 bases of the junction unmatched. Germline assignment: CDR1 SGHRS and CDR2 YFSETQ. The CDR3 extends over 15 amino acids. The method was immunoSEQ multiplex PCR; TCRdb's version includes in-frame clones alone and lacks a portion of them. The sample yields about 140,000 clones, roughly 89% seen once. The rearrangement joins TRBV5-1 to TRBJ1-2; TRBD1 agrees at 8 bases. The receptor was isolated from a man aged 18 to 29 in good health. The sample consisted of blood. CDR3 protein: CASQGIRTGLDGYTF. In DNA, the CDR3 is TGCGCCAGCCAAGGGATTCGGACAGGGTTGGATGGCTACACCTTC.